This T cell receptor beta chain stems from a study of blood T cell repertoires in COVID-19. Study as a whole: T cells, B-cell-depleted T cells, or PBMCs provided the cDNA or gDNA that served as material.

Clones were read by immunoSEQ multiplex PCR, and TCRdb kept only the in-frame ones, dropping some. The repertoire holds about 140,000 clones, with around three quarters as singletons. The J segment lost 5 bases and the V segment lost 6 bases, leaving 6 bases of the junction unmatched. The germline gives CDR1 SNHLY, CDR2 FYNNEI. The CDR3 is 15 residues long. The source of this sequence is a man between 45 and 60 years old with acute or convalescent COVID-19. What was sequenced was peripheral blood. This rearrangement joins TRBV2 to TRBJ2-2, with 10 nucleotides matching TRBD2. The chain's CDR3 is CASSGTSVGTGELFF. In nucleotides, the CDR3 is TGTGCCAGCAGCGGGACTAGCGTCGGAACCGGGGAGCTGTTTTTT.